This T cell receptor (beta chain) comes out of a study of T-cell memory formation after mild COVID-19. CDR3 length: 13 residues. Germline V gene data show CDR1 as DFQATT and CDR2 as SNEGSKA (reference sequence). V was clipped by 6 bases and J by 3 bases, with 15 bases between them. One entry per CDR3 protein results from TCRdb running MiXCR on the 5' RACE reads. The profile shows about 390,000 distinct CDR3 sequences, 20% to 25% of them singletons. Note on this clonotype: Its antigen is not identified.

Study-wide points: Clones that contracted from day 15 to 85 were balanced CD4/CD8, while later expanders leaned CD4+. CD4+ contracting clones were mainly CM and EM; CD8+ ones, EMRA.

The chain recombines TRBV20-1 with TRBJ2-7; TRBD1 might be the D (5 bases). Source material: PBMCs or a T cell subset sorted from them (not recorded which). The receptor comes from an adult woman who had mild COVID-19 (a few samples of this study predate the infection). Cell type and time point are not known. CDR3 amino acids: CSAPRGQGYEQYF. The CDR3 DNA follows: TGCAGTGCCCCCAGAGGCCAGGGCTACGAGCAGTACTTC.